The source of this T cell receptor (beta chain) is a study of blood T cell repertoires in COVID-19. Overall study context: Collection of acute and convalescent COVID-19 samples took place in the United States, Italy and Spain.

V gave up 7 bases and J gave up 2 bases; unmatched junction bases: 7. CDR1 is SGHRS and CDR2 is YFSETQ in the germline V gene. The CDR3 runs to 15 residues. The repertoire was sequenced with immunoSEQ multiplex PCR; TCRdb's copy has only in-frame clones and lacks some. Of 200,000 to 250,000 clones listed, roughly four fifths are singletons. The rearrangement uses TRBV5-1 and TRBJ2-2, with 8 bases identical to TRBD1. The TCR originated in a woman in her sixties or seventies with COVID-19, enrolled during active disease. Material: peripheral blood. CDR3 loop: CASAYRGVNTGELFF. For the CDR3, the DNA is TGCGCCAGCGCCTACAGGGGGGTTAACACCGGGGAGCTGTTTTTT.